This is a list of T cell receptor beta chains from one sample in a study of blood T cells in healthy people across ages. TCRdb fed the 5' RACE reads into MiXCR, producing one record per CDR3 protein. The sample lists 850,000 to 1,000,000 distinct CDR3 sequences, about 51% occurring once. The sequencing sample was made of blood. The receptors come from a woman aged 55-70 years in good health. Each CDR3 is given without its conserved first and last residue. D genes are given only for firm matches. Where a row states a size, it is once, few, many or the class of an expanded clone; other rows omit it.

-	TRBV20-1	-	SARVDRPQPQH
few	TRBV4-2	TRBD2	ASSQAGGKTYEQY
-	TRBV20-1	-	SARDTNYGYT
-	TRBV4-3	TRBD1	ASSPGTGRTEAF
many	TRBV6-2/TRBV6-3	-	ASLRGYEQY
-	TRBV4-1	TRBD2	ASSQALLAGLNTGELF
-	TRBV3-1	-	ASSRVLPNTEAF
-	TRBV28	TRBD1	ASSFISVGQGTTVYNEQF
-	TRBV5-6	-	ASSAGTRFSGQRMDEQF
few	TRBV12-3/TRBV12-4	-	ASSATEGKAF
once	TRBV2	-	ASSGQGGADTQY
-	TRBV27	TRBD1	ASRPRQGGRTDTQY
-	TRBV7-2	-	ASSFRSGETQY
few	TRBV7-2	TRBD1	ASGRDSHTQY
-	TRBV29-1	-	SVVATSYNEQF
few	TRBV20-1	-	SAIVGPTAYEQY
-	TRBV15	TRBD2	ATSRDPGGAGELF
few	TRBV12-3/TRBV12-4	-	ASSFLRGRLWDTQY
-	TRBV7-2	-	ASSSAPAYEQY
-	TRBV7-2	TRBD2	ASSLTSGRSETQF
few	TRBV12-3/TRBV12-4	-	ASSSQGRNYGYT
-	TRBV20-1	TRBD2	SARDLEGLAGAGSYNEQF
-	TRBV7-6	-	ASSFLRDSISREQY
few	TRBV12-3/TRBV12-4	TRBD2	ASRIGGSSYEQY
-	TRBV7-8	TRBD1	ASSLYRGRDTEAF
-	TRBV15	-	ATSRDQGFSPLH
-	TRBV5-6	-	ASSLIYSRNEQY
-	TRBV4-2	TRBD2	ASSQDLLAGGREF
few	TRBV27	-	AIGGAQY
once	TRBV29-1	-	SVVGGGYGYT
-	TRBV12-5	-	ASGLGGTYNEQF
-	TRBV25-1	TRBD1	ASSPDRGAASTEAF
-	TRBV2	TRBD2	AGSREREGYNEQF
-	TRBV5-6	-	ASSLRSQGSPLH
-	TRBV20-1	-	SARDPGTYEQY
-	TRBV12-3/TRBV12-4	-	ASSPTEGVRQY
-	TRBV27	-	ASSLQPQGRYEQY
-	TRBV9	-	ASSVVAPSGELF
many	TRBV7-9	-	ASSLDRSEQY
few	TRBV20-1	TRBD2	SATATSGYNEQF
once	TRBV30	-	AWMARSGANVLT
few	TRBV12-3/TRBV12-4	-	ASSFGILSSYEQY
once	TRBV2	TRBD1	ASRSRGRQF
once	TRBV29-1	-	SGVGPLTGELF
-	TRBV9	-	ASSHPRGGVYNEQF
few	TRBV4-1	-	ASSQDVARTDTQY
-	TRBV13	TRBD2	ASRLVRRLAGPDTQY
-	TRBV29-1	-	SVEWGIGNEQY
few	TRBV28	-	ASSSSGGAEKLF
many	TRBV2	TRBD1	ASSADRESKPQH